This is a list of T cell receptor beta chains from one sample in a study of early T cells in non-severe SARS-CoV-2 infection. TCRdb reprocessed the 5' RACE reads with MiXCR, giving one entry per CDR3 protein. The sample contains tens of thousands of distinct CDR3 sequences, about 13% of which appear only once. The sequenced material came from whole blood. The source is an adult who was a healthcare worker with PCR-confirmed SARS-CoV-2 infection or an uninfected control (not recorded which). CDR3s include the opening cysteine and the closing phenylalanine or tryptophan. D genes are given only for firm matches. Size tells how often a clone was seen (once, few, many) or the class of an expanded clone, and some rows leave it out.

CASSRDGAYEQYF | TGTGCCAGCAGCCGGGACGGAGCCTACGAGCAGTACTTC | TRBJ2-7 | NA | TRBV4-2 | NA
CASSSGRVKAFF | TGTGCCAGCAGCTCCGGACGGGTTAAAGCTTTCTTT | TRBJ1-1 | NA | TRBV7-9 | NA
CASSPGGTMGIYEQFF | TGTGCCAGCAGCCCCGGGGGGACGATGGGAATTTATGAGCAGTTCTTC | TRBJ2-1 | few | TRBV2 | TRBD2
CASSLGGVGNTIYF | TGTGCCAGCAGTTTAGGGGGGGTTGGAAACACCATATATTTT | TRBJ1-3 | many | TRBV12-3/TRBV12-4 | NA
CSASRGGQETQYF | TGCAGTGCCTCGCGGGGAGGACAAGAGACCCAGTACTTC | TRBJ2-5 | few | TRBV20-1 | NA
CASSLWDSTDTQYF | TGCGCCAGCAGCCTATGGGACAGCACAGATACGCAGTATTTT | TRBJ2-3 | many | TRBV5-1 | NA
CASSQDVDIQYF | TGTGCCAGCAGCCAAGATGTGGACATTCAGTACTTC | TRBJ2-4 | NA | TRBV3-1 | NA
CASSQGQASGANVLTF | TGTGCCAGCAGCCAAGGACAGGCCTCTGGGGCCAACGTCCTGACTTTC | TRBJ2-6 | NA | TRBV14 | NA
CAISESGLAGERVQFF | TGTGCCATCAGTGAGTCGGGGCTAGCGGGGGAGCGAGTGCAGTTCTTC | TRBJ2-1 | NA | TRBV10-3 | TRBD2
CASSLEGVEQFF | TGCGCCAGCAGCTTAGAGGGGGTTGAGCAGTTCTTC | TRBJ2-1 | few | TRBV5-1 | NA
CASSFTRMNTEAFF | TGTGCCAGCAGTTTCACACGAATGAACACTGAAGCTTTCTTT | TRBJ1-1 | few | TRBV6-2/TRBV6-3 | NA
CASSLPLAGGLAGELFF | TGTGCCAGCAGCTTACCCCTAGCGGGGGGGCTTGCCGGGGAGCTGTTTTTT | TRBJ2-2 | NA | TRBV7-2 | TRBD2
CASSAGQKQETQYF | TGTGCTAGCAGCGCCGGACAGAAACAAGAGACCCAGTACTTC | TRBJ2-5 | few | TRBV7-7 | NA
CASSFQGADEKLFF | TGTGCCAGCAGCTTTCAGGGGGCGGATGAAAAACTGTTTTTT | TRBJ1-4 | many | TRBV5-6 | TRBD1
CASSWTGGEDQPQHF | TGTGCCAGCAGCTGGACAGGGGGCGAAGATCAGCCCCAGCATTTT | TRBJ1-5 | many | TRBV7-2 | TRBD1
CASSPPMTSGKYADTQYF | TGTGCCAGCTCACCACCGATGACTAGCGGGAAGTATGCAGATACGCAGTATTTT | TRBJ2-3 | few | TRBV18 | TRBD2
CASSSQGDTNYGYTF | TGTGCCAGCAGTTCTCAAGGGGACACTAACTATGGCTACACCTTC | TRBJ1-2 | few | TRBV28 | NA
CSVRGTKKAFF | TGCAGCGTGAGGGGTACCAAAAAAGCTTTCTTT | TRBJ1-1 | many | TRBV29-1 | NA
CASSPEGFLDTEAFF | TGCGCCAGCAGCCCAGAGGGGTTTTTGGACACTGAAGCTTTCTTT | TRBJ1-1 | few | TRBV5-1 | NA
CASSSIIFDEQFF | TGCGCCAGCAGCAGTATAATCTTCGATGAGCAGTTCTTC | TRBJ2-1 | few | TRBV5-1 | NA
CASGIGQGFDTGELFF | TGTGCTAGTGGCATCGGACAGGGTTTCGACACCGGGGAGCTGTTTTTT | TRBJ2-2 | few | TRBV12-5 | TRBD1
CASSLGVAGDEQYF | TGTGCCAGCAGCCTGGGGGTAGCGGGAGACGAGCAGTACTTC | TRBJ2-7 | few | TRBV11-2 | TRBD2
CASGSASGGYVGGTQYF | TGTGCCAGCGGCTCAGCTAGCGGGGGATATGTTGGGGGTACGCAGTATTTT | TRBJ2-3 | many | TRBV28 | TRBD2
CSASLAGRGMDEQFF | TGCAGTGCTAGTCTAGCGGGGAGGGGCATGGATGAGCAGTTCTTC | TRBJ2-1 | many | TRBV20-1 | TRBD2
CASSLERGYTDTQYF | TGTGCCAGCAGTTTGGAGCGGGGGTACACAGATACGCAGTATTTT | TRBJ2-3 | NA | TRBV12-3/TRBV12-4 | TRBD2
CASSLDPRTTEAFF | TGTGCCAGCAGTTTAGATCCCAGGACCACTGAAGCTTTCTTT | TRBJ1-1 | many | TRBV12-3/TRBV12-4 | NA
CSVGTATTGNTIYF | TGCAGCGTGGGGACAGCTACGACTGGAAACACCATATATTTT | TRBJ1-3 | many | TRBV29-1 | TRBD1
CASSLDPGGSYEQYF | TGTGCCAGCAGCTTAGATCCGGGAGGGTCCTACGAGCAGTACTTC | TRBJ2-7 | many | TRBV11-2 | TRBD2
CASSEGGSYEQYF | TGTGCCAGCAGTGAGGGGGGCAGCTACGAGCAGTACTTC | TRBJ2-7 | few | TRBV2 | NA
CASSRRHQDEKLFF | TGTGCCAGCAGTAGGCGACATCAAGATGAAAAACTGTTTTTT | TRBJ1-4 | few | TRBV25-1 | NA
CATREQGPSSSYEQYF | TGTGCCACCAGAGAGCAGGGTCCGTCCTCCTCCTACGAGCAGTACTTC | TRBJ2-7 | many | TRBV10-3 | NA
CASNRIQSGNQPQHF | TGTGCCAGTAATAGGATACAGTCTGGCAATCAGCCCCAGCATTTT | TRBJ1-5 | many | TRBV19 | NA
CSARRDRGRGYTF | TGCAGTGCTAGGCGGGACAGGGGGCGCGGCTACACCTTC | TRBJ1-2 | NA | TRBV20-1 | TRBD1
CASSLRGGTYGYTF | TGCGCCAGCAGTTTGAGAGGAGGTACCTATGGCTACACCTTC | TRBJ1-2 | few | TRBV5-1 | NA
CSAWGQNVAKNIQYF | TGCAGCGCCTGGGGACAAAATGTAGCCAAAAACATTCAGTACTTC | TRBJ2-4 | few | TRBV29-1 | NA
CASSLGTGSTDTQYF | TGTGCCAGCAGTTTGGGGACAGGGAGCACAGATACGCAGTATTTT | TRBJ2-3 | NA | TRBV12-3/TRBV12-4 | TRBD1
CASSPLDRRGYTF | TGTGCCAGCAGCCCCCTGGACAGGAGAGGCTACACCTTC | TRBJ1-2 | few | TRBV7-2 | TRBD1
CASSKEGQGLDGNQPQHF | TGTGCCAGCAGCAAAGAGGGACAGGGTCTCGATGGCAATCAGCCCCAGCATTTT | TRBJ1-5 | many | TRBV21-1 | NA
CASSFFGGSSYEQYF | TGTGCCAGCAGTTTTTTCGGGGGCTCCTCTTACGAGCAGTACTTC | TRBJ2-7 | NA | TRBV27 | NA
CASSPTSRGHNEQFF | TGTGCCAGCAGCCCGACGAGCAGGGGGCACAATGAGCAGTTCTTC | TRBJ2-1 | NA | TRBV7-9 | TRBD1
CSASGETKYEQYF | TGCAGTGCTAGTGGCGAGACGAAATACGAGCAGTACTTT | TRBJ2-7 | few | TRBV20-1 | NA
CASSSNLRNEAFF | TGTGCCAGCAGCTCTAACCTCAGGAATGAAGCTTTCTTT | TRBJ1-1 | many | TRBV6-5 | NA